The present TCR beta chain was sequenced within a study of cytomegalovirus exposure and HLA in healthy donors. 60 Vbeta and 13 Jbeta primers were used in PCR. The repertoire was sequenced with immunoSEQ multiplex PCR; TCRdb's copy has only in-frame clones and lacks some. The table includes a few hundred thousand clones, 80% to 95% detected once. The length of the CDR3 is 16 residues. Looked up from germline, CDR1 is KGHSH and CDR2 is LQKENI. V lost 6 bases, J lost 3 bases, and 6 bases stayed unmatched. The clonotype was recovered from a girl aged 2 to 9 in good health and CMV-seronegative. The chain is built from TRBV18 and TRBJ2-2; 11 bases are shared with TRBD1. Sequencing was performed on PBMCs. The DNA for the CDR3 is TGTGCCAGCTCTCCAGGACAGGGGGCCCACACCGGGGAGCTGTTTTTT. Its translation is CASSPGQGAHTGELFF.